This is a list of T cell receptor beta chains from one sample in a study of T cells in Graves' hyperthyroidism and ophthalmopathy. TCRdb re-called the multiplex PCR reads through MiXCR, storing one row per CDR3 protein. The table has about 350,000 distinct CDR3 sequences, more than 11% seen once. The sequenced sample was blood. These receptors all come from a woman in her thirties with Graves' hyperthyroidism. CDR3s include the opening cysteine and the closing phenylalanine or tryptophan. D genes are given only for firm matches. Clone size is stated in some rows and not others, as once, few, many or a class when expanded.

J: TRBJ2-3
size: many
V: TRBV7-9
D: -
DNA: TGTGCCAGCAGCCCTCGCCGTCGGAGCCTAGATACGCAGTATTTT
CDR3: CASSPRRRSLDTQYF

J: TRBJ2-1
size: many
V: TRBV24-1
D: -
DNA: TGTGCCACCAGTGAATCAGGTGAGAGGAATGAGCAGTTCTTC
CDR3: CATSESGERNEQFF

J: TRBJ2-7
size: few
V: TRBV27
D: -
DNA: TGTGCCAGCGGCCCCGGGGCATTCTACGAGCAGTACTTC
CDR3: CASGPGAFYEQYF

J: TRBJ2-2
size: -
V: TRBV6-1
D: -
DNA: TGTGCCAGCAGTGAAAGTCACAGGGCGAACACCGGGGAGCTGTTTTTT
CDR3: CASSESHRANTGELFF

J: TRBJ1-2
size: many
V: TRBV7-9
D: -
DNA: TGTGCCAGCAGCCCATCAGGGAGTAGTGGCTACACCTTC
CDR3: CASSPSGSSGYTF

J: TRBJ1-1
size: many
V: TRBV9
D: -
DNA: TGTGCCAGCAGCCAAACCTGGACGGGGAAAGCTTTCTTT
CDR3: CASSQTWTGKAFF

J: TRBJ2-1
size: few
V: TRBV6-1
D: -
DNA: TGTGCCAGCAGTCCCGTAAATGAGCAGTTCTTC
CDR3: CASSPVNEQFF

J: TRBJ2-5
size: many
V: TRBV20-1
D: -
DNA: TGCAGTGCTATGGCTGGCGCGGATGAGACCCAGTACTTC
CDR3: CSAMAGADETQYF

J: TRBJ1-2
size: few
V: TRBV11-1
D: -
DNA: TGTGCCAGCAGCTTAGTACGGAACTATGGCTACACCTTC
CDR3: CASSLVRNYGYTF

J: TRBJ2-3
size: once
V: TRBV18
D: TRBD2
DNA: TGTGCCAGCTCAACTCGGACTAGCGGGAGGACAGATACGCGGTATTTT
CDR3: CASSTRTSGRTDTRYF

J: TRBJ2-1
size: -
V: TRBV7-9
D: TRBD1
DNA: TGTGCCAGCAGCTTAGACAGGGGGCACTACAATGAGCAGTTCTTC
CDR3: CASSLDRGHYNEQFF

J: TRBJ2-2
size: many
V: TRBV27
D: -
DNA: TGTGCCAGCAGTTTAGGTAGAGGGACGGACCTCACCGGGGAGCTGTTTTTT
CDR3: CASSLGRGTDLTGELFF

J: TRBJ1-1
size: many
V: TRBV10-3
D: TRBD1
DNA: TGTGCCGCATCATATGACAGGGGCACTGAAGCTTTCTTT
CDR3: CAASYDRGTEAFF

J: TRBJ2-4
size: -
V: TRBV6-2/TRBV6-3
D: -
DNA: TGTGCCAGCAGTTACTCGATACGGGGTTCAAAAAACATTCAGTACTTC
CDR3: CASSYSIRGSKNIQYF

J: TRBJ1-5
size: few
V: TRBV6-1
D: -
DNA: TGTGCCAGCAGAACTGGGACTTTACTTAGCAATCAGCCCCAGCATTTT
CDR3: CASRTGTLLSNQPQHF

J: TRBJ1-1
size: few
V: TRBV27
D: TRBD1
DNA: TGTGCCAGCAGTTTCAGGGACGGGACAGGCAAAGGTGCTTTGTTT
CDR3: CASSFRDGTGKGALF

J: TRBJ2-5
size: -
V: TRBV7-9
D: -
DNA: TGTGCCAGCAGCTTAGAGATAGAGACCCAGTACTTC
CDR3: CASSLEIETQYF

J: TRBJ1-2
size: many
V: TRBV28
D: TRBD1
DNA: TGTGCCAGCAGTTTATTACAGGGGCGCGTTGGCGGCTACACCTTC
CDR3: CASSLLQGRVGGYTF

J: TRBJ2-3
size: -
V: TRBV10-3
D: TRBD1
DNA: TGTGCCATCAGCGAACAGGGGGCTCGCACAGATACGCAGTATTTT
CDR3: CAISEQGARTDTQYF

J: TRBJ1-1
size: many
V: TRBV20-1
D: -
DNA: TGCAGTGCTAGCGAGGAGAAGGAAGCTTTCTTT
CDR3: CSASEEKEAFF

J: TRBJ1-5
size: many
V: TRBV2
D: -
DNA: TGTGCCAGCAACGACCGAAATCAGCCCCAGCATTTT
CDR3: CASNDRNQPQHF

J: TRBJ2-7
size: many
V: TRBV28
D: TRBD2
DNA: TGTGCCAGCTGCCGGGGGGCCTACGAGCAGTACTTC
CDR3: CASCRGAYEQYF

J: TRBJ2-5
size: -
V: TRBV6-6
D: TRBD1
DNA: TGTGCCAGCAGTTACCGGGACAGGGCGGCCCAGTACTTC
CDR3: CASSYRDRAAQYF

J: TRBJ2-7
size: many
V: TRBV7-9
D: -
DNA: TGTGCCAGCAGCCCGCGGCCGGGCTCCTACGAGCAGTACTTC
CDR3: CASSPRPGSYEQYF

J: TRBJ2-1
size: many
V: TRBV7-2
D: -
DNA: TGTGCCAGCAGCTTTGGGTACAAACTTCGGAATGAGCAGTTCTTC
CDR3: CASSFGYKLRNEQFF

J: TRBJ1-6
size: -
V: TRBV19
D: TRBD1
DNA: TGTGCCACCCGGGACAGCGGTAATTCACCCCTCCACTTT
CDR3: CATRDSGNSPLHF

J: TRBJ2-1
size: many
V: TRBV19
D: TRBD2
DNA: TGTGCCAGTAGTGCTACGGGACTAGCACGGTACAATGAGCAGTTCTTC
CDR3: CASSATGLARYNEQFF

J: TRBJ1-2
size: many
V: TRBV28
D: TRBD1
DNA: TGTGCCAGCTATGGGGCCGGGACAGGGCCTTATGGCTACACCTTC
CDR3: CASYGAGTGPYGYTF

J: TRBJ2-4
size: many
V: TRBV7-8
D: -
DNA: TGTGCCAGCAGCCGGGGCGAAAACATTCAGTACTTC
CDR3: CASSRGENIQYF

J: TRBJ1-2
size: few
V: TRBV12-3/TRBV12-4
D: TRBD1
DNA: TGTGCCAGCAGTTTGGGGACAGGGGGCGTTGGCTACACCTTC
CDR3: CASSLGTGGVGYTF

J: TRBJ1-2
size: many
V: TRBV12-3/TRBV12-4
D: -
DNA: TGTGCCAGCAGTTTGGGCGAGAACTATGGCTACACCTTC
CDR3: CASSLGENYGYTF

J: TRBJ1-2
size: many
V: TRBV20-1
D: -
DNA: TGCAGTGCTAGGGGGGTCGGTCTCTATGGCTACACCTTC
CDR3: CSARGVGLYGYTF

J: TRBJ2-2
size: many
V: TRBV12-3/TRBV12-4
D: -
DNA: TGTGCCAGCAGACCTCAGGGGAACACCGGGGAGCTGTTTTTT
CDR3: CASRPQGNTGELFF

J: TRBJ1-2
size: -
V: TRBV12-3/TRBV12-4
D: -
DNA: TGTGCCAGCAGCACCAGCTCCGGCAGCTATGGCTACACCTTC
CDR3: CASSTSSGSYGYTF

J: TRBJ1-5
size: few
V: TRBV28
D: -
DNA: TGTGCCAGCAGTTTATGGTCGGCACTTAATAGCAATCAGCCCCAGCATTTT
CDR3: CASSLWSALNSNQPQHF

J: TRBJ2-5
size: -
V: TRBV19
D: TRBD1
DNA: TGTGCCAGTAGTATCGGACAGGGCGGGTACCAAGAGACCCAGTACTTC
CDR3: CASSIGQGGYQETQYF

J: TRBJ1-3
size: -
V: TRBV3-1
D: -
DNA: TGTGCCAGCAGCCCGGACATCGGAAACACCATATATTTT
CDR3: CASSPDIGNTIYF

J: TRBJ2-1
size: many
V: TRBV30
D: -
DNA: TGTGCCTGCCCCACGGAGGATCTCGATGAGCAGTTCTTC
CDR3: CACPTEDLDEQFF

J: TRBJ2-5
size: many
V: TRBV7-9
D: TRBD1
DNA: TGTGCCAGCAGCTTAGGGCCGGACAGGGACGAGACCCAGTACTTC
CDR3: CASSLGPDRDETQYF

J: TRBJ2-1
size: few
V: TRBV3-1
D: TRBD2
DNA: TGTGCCAGCAGCCGGACTAGTGATGAGCAGTTCTTC
CDR3: CASSRTSDEQFF

J: TRBJ1-6
size: -
V: TRBV10-3
D: -
DNA: TGTGCCATCAGTGATACCGAGGGGCGCGGGTTTTCGTCACCCCTCCACTTT
CDR3: CAISDTEGRGFSSPLHF

J: TRBJ1-4
size: -
V: TRBV6-1
D: TRBD1
DNA: TGTGCCAGCAGGGGACAGGGAGTGACGGAAAAACTGTTTTTT
CDR3: CASRGQGVTEKLFF

J: TRBJ2-5
size: many
V: TRBV20-1
D: TRBD1
DNA: TGCAGTGCGACAGGGGGCCCGGAGACCCAGTACTTC
CDR3: CSATGGPETQYF

J: TRBJ1-5
size: few
V: TRBV19
D: -
DNA: TGTGCCAGTACCAACCCTTATAGCAATCAGCCCCAGCATTTT
CDR3: CASTNPYSNQPQHF

J: TRBJ2-2
size: few
V: TRBV6-9
D: TRBD2
DNA: TGCGCCACGAGCGGGAGTACAGCCGGGGAGCTGTTTTTT
CDR3: CATSGSTAGELFF

J: TRBJ2-7
size: many
V: TRBV11-2
D: TRBD1
DNA: TGTGCCAGCAGCCCCGGGACAGGAGTAATCCACGAGCAGTACTTC
CDR3: CASSPGTGVIHEQYF

J: TRBJ2-3
size: -
V: TRBV5-1
D: TRBD2
DNA: TGCGCCAGCAGCTTGGGGACTAGCGGGAGAGATACGCAGTATTTT
CDR3: CASSLGTSGRDTQYF

J: TRBJ2-5
size: many
V: TRBV7-7
D: -
DNA: TGTGCTAGCGGTGCTGAAAGGGGGACCCAGTACTTC
CDR3: CASGAERGTQYF

J: TRBJ2-3
size: few
V: TRBV12-3/TRBV12-4
D: TRBD2
DNA: TGTGCCAGCAGTTCCTGGACTAGCGGGACTCGAACGGTCCCAGATACGCAGTATTTT
CDR3: CASSSWTSGTRTVPDTQYF

J: TRBJ2-7
size: many
V: TRBV7-2
D: -
DNA: TGTGCCAGCAGCTTTCTGGGGGGCGCGGGTCTCGAGCAGTACTTC
CDR3: CASSFLGGAGLEQYF